Presented here are 3 T cell receptor beta chains from one specimen sequenced in a study of pediatric ulcerative colitis (dated by TCRdb to between 2018 and 2021). Library generation was performed with the immunoSEQ multiplex PCR assay. TCRdb retrieved this table from immuneACCESS and kept in-frame rearrangements only. Not all clones are present; in checked studies, unresolved V genes account for under half, and no reason is known for the remainder. For this sample there are about 64,000 clones; roughly nine tenths appear just once. Roughly 3.8% of the sample belongs to the ten largest clones. Source material: blood. The receptor set was obtained from a boy aged 10-17 years with severe ulcerative colitis.

This chain uses TRBV19 with TRBJ1-1; 9 bases agree with TRBD1. Per germline, CDR1 LNHDA and CDR2 SQIVND (reference sequence). This CDR3 spans 16 amino acids. V lost 0 bases, J lost 4 bases, and 6 bases stayed unmatched. CDR3 in DNA: TGTGCCAGTAGTATAGAGGGACAGGGAGGTGGCACTGAAGCTTTCTTT. Residues: CASSIEGQGGGTEAFF.

V and J are TRBV7-9 and TRBJ2-3; 10 bases are shared with TRBD2. The CDR3 runs to 16 residues. The germline V gene has CDR1 SEHNR and CDR2 FQNEAQ (reference sequence). Germline trimming cut 0 bases from V and 4 bases from J; bases unmatched to any gene: 4. CDR3 amino acids: CASSLALAGKADTQYF. DNA for the CDR3: TGTGCCAGCAGCTTAGCACTAGCGGGAAAGGCAGATACGCAGTATTTT.

V and J are TRBV30 and TRBJ2-2; no definite D call. V lost 2 bases and J lost 8, with 9 bases in between. Germline V lookup: CDR1 GTSNPN, CDR2 SVGIG (reference sequence). This CDR3 has 12 amino acids. Here the CDR3 reads CAWSLRNGELFF. CDR3 bases: TGTGCCTGGAGTCTGAGGAATGGGGAGCTGTTTTTT.